This T cell receptor (beta chain) was sequenced during a study of tumor-infiltrating lymphocytes in primary liver carcinoma. Germline DNA was extracted alongside blood RNA, which was obtained from unsorted whole blood. With V trimmed by 5 bases and J by 4 bases, 8 bases remained unmatched. Germline CDR1 reads SNHLY; CDR2 reads FYNNEI. The CDR3 has 15 residues. With a constant-region primer, TCR beta cDNA was made from approximately 500 ng of total RNA. TCR beta libraries came from three nested multiplex PCR rounds using slightly modified ARM-PCR. The two initial PCR rounds, roughly 9 cycles each, used TRBV1-TRBV30 forward and C-beta reverse primers. One entry per CDR3 protein results from TCRdb running MiXCR on the multiplex PCR reads. The data hold about 300,000 distinct CDR3 sequences, with 65% observed a single time.

Input material: peripheral blood. This chain links TRBV2 with TRBJ2-1; 7 bases match TRBD2. This clonotype was sampled from a middle-aged man with primary liver carcinoma and hepatitis B virus infection. CDR3 protein: CASSRFKRDYNEQFF. In nucleotides, the CDR3 is TGTGCCAGCAGTCGCTTCAAGCGGGATTACAATGAGCAGTTCTTC.